This T cell receptor (beta chain) appears in the sequencing data of a study of blood T cell repertoires in COVID-19. Comment on this clone: Relative to the germline gene, one junction end is altered; a read error may explain this.

Germline V CDR1 and CDR2: MNHNS, SASEGT. The CDR3 extends over 14 amino acids. The data were produced by immunoSEQ multiplex PCR, yet TCRdb's version contains in-frame clones alone and is incomplete. There are approximately 210,000 clones in the sample; around nine tenths occur only once, and more than 1.4% lies in the top ten. The V and J genes are TRBV6-1 and TRBJ2-1; no firm D call. Input material: peripheral blood. The TCR was taken from a man aged 18 to 29 with active or convalescent COVID-19. CDR3 sequence: CASREVATYNEQFF. DNA of the CDR3: TGTGCCAGCAGAGAAGTGGCAACCTACAATGAGCAGTTCTTC.